This record concerns one T cell receptor beta chain sequence. This clonotype has ten or more counts. The antigen this receptor binds is unknown. Base qualities are not recorded, but no much larger clone differs from it by a single base. CDR1 MNHNS and CDR2 SASEGT are derived from the germline V gene. V loses 11 bases of germline sequence and J loses 1 base, and the interval between the two ends is 11 bases. From the cysteine up to the phenylalanine, the CDR3 has a length of 12 residues. Just the 36-base CDR3 DNA is kept, in frame starting at base 1. The data were obtained in a study of T cells in Graves' hyperthyroidism and ophthalmopathy (dated by TCRdb to between 2019 and 2020). Concerning the study at large: Peripheral blood was sampled at the time of initial diagnosis, prior to any treatment. TCR V-J signatures able to tell the groups apart were searched for in a discovery cohort of about a hundred patients, of whom roughly 42 had Graves' ophthalmopathy and under 65 had stable Graves' hyperthyroidism. An independent validation cohort of around 19 hyperthyroidism patients and 17 patients who later progressed to ophthalmopathy tested prospective prediction of ophthalmopathy. The roughly 90 discovery patients were divided at random into training and test sets in a 7:3 ratio. Thyroid tissue and blood T-cell repertoires from about six Graves' hyperthyroidism patients were also compared in the study. Following sampling, methimazole starting at 30 mg daily was given to hyperthyroidism patients, and high-dose intravenous methylprednisolone was given to ophthalmopathy patients. According to the paper, TCR Vbeta CDR3 sequencing was carried out on 135 peripheral blood samples, which came from about 45 ophthalmopathy, some 73 hyperthyroidism and approximately 17 progressor patients.

Beyond this particular receptor, the publication reports: No statistical method was used to set the sample size in advance, and investigators knew the group allocation. A model built on a 13 V-J signature distinguished ophthalmopathy from stable hyperthyroidism, reaching around 90% sensitivity and about 81% specificity in cross-validation and 80%/75% in testing. During validation, the model predicted progression to ophthalmopathy a median of about 6.5 months ahead of onset, with around 71% sensitivity and around 73% specificity. Most expanded thyroid clonotypes (frequency above 0.001) were also detected in blood, a finding suggesting that blood repertoires may reflect thyroid immune responses.

Hyperthyroidism patients were newly diagnosed, had a disease duration of under 2 months, and were aged 18 to 65 years. Any patient with an uncontrolled infection, another autoimmune disease, pregnancy or lactation was excluded. Diagnoses were based on clinical symptoms, serum thyroxine and TRAb, thyroid ultrasound and orbital computed tomography. Blood from progressor patients was drawn when they were first diagnosed with hyperthyroidism, before any ophthalmopathy symptoms appeared. PBMCs were separated from roughly 9.3 ml of fresh peripheral blood using Ficoll-Paque density gradient centrifugation. Progressor patients were first diagnosed with Graves' hyperthyroidism and then developed ophthalmopathy during follow-up. Trizol reagent was used to extract total RNA, and RNA quality was then checked on an Agilent 2100 Bioanalyzer. TCR beta CDR3 regions were amplified from RNA transcripts. For the first round of RT-PCR on the TCR CDR3, the HTBI primer set was used together with the Qiagen OneStep RT-PCR kit. A second multiplex PCR round built the libraries, followed by size selection and purification. The libraries were sequenced on an Illumina HiSeq2000 using paired-end 100 bp reads. The study's processing was this. SOAPnuke was used to process the raw data, throwing out any read that contained adapters or uncalled bases, had a mean Phred below 15, or lacked an exact constant-primer or identifier match. High-quality paired reads were merged with COPE v1.2.5, and unique nucleotide sequences were defined as clonotypes. MiTCR v1.1 was used to align the clonotypes against IMGT TRBV, TRBD and TRBJ reference segments. Only V-J combinations with frequency above 0.0001, covering roughly 99% of repertoires, were analysed. The TCS score was defined as F50 (clonal expansion) divided by E x V (chaos), with BLOSUM62-based TCRdist calculated between CDR3 peptides within each V-J. Welch's t-statistics and random forest reduced 514 V-J features to 13, which were used in a naive Bayes classifier (R e1071). The public reads were quality trimmed at Q25 with fastp and then assembled into clones with MiXCR by TCRdb, keeping productive beta chains. Every CDR3 protein is listed once, alongside the most common genes and DNA of its rows. The V and J calls reflect TCRdb's pipeline rather than the authors' work. The sample records roughly 380,000 distinct CDR3 sequences, approximately 12% of which are singletons. Around 20% of the sample is held by the ten biggest clonotypes.

The sequenced material came from blood. This clonotype was obtained from a young man with Graves' hyperthyroidism that later progressed to Graves' ophthalmopathy. In this chain, TRBV6-1 is recombined with TRBJ1-2, with TRBD1 as a weak D call on 6 bases. The CDR3 loop reads CAVKDSNYGYTF. The DNA sequence follows: TGTGCCGTGAAGGACAGTAACTATGGCTACACCTTC.